Below, 28 T cell receptor beta chains from the same sample are listed, as sequenced in a study of blood T cell repertoires in COVID-19. Only in-frame clones appear in the TCRdb table, and some are missing; sequencing was by immunoSEQ multiplex PCR. The sample consists of some 130,000 clones, less than 90% of them appearing once. The sample comprised peripheral blood. All receptors come from a man aged 60 to 69 with acute or convalescent COVID-19.

The chain has TRBV19 and TRBJ2-1, with 10 positions matching TRBD1. CDR1 and CDR2 (germline): LNHDA, SQIVND (reference sequence). The CDR3 covers 17 residues. V lost 4 bases and J lost 6; bases outside the gene matches: 12. CDR3 in amino acids: CASSTQVGQGMVNEQFF. In nucleotides, the CDR3 is TGTGCCAGTAGTACCCAAGTGGGACAGGGGATGGTCAATGAGCAGTTCTTC.

This sequence joins TRBV19 and TRBJ1-1; D may be TRBD1 (6 bases). Trimming cost V 2 bases and J 9 bases, with 16 bases left between them. The CDR3 loop spans 14 amino acids. Germline CDR1 reads LNHDA; CDR2 reads SQIVND (reference sequence). The CDR3 DNA reads TGTGCCAGTAGTATAAACAGGGATGCATTGAAAGCTTTCTTT. Its protein product is CASSINRDALKAFF.

The chain joins TRBV28 to TRBJ2-3; 8 bases agree with TRBD1. Per germline, CDR1 MDHEN and CDR2 SYDVKM. V lost 5 bases to trimming and J lost 3 bases; unmatched junction nucleotides: 10. The length of the CDR3 is 16 residues. This CDR3 is CASSPDRGRRTDTQYF. Here the CDR3 DNA reads TGTGCCAGCAGTCCAGACAGGGGCCGAAGGACAGATACGCAGTATTTT.

This clone is labeled medium-sized. The chain couples TRBV9 to TRBJ1-1; TRBD1 is a possible D gene (5 bases). This CDR3 spans 17 amino acids. Between the trimmed V and J ends, which lost 0 bases and 1 base, there was a span of 16 bases. Germline lookup yields CDR1 SGDLS and CDR2 YYNGEE. The CDR3 coding sequence is TGTGCCAGCAGCGTAGCGACAGCTTCTTGGGGGAACACTGAAGCTTTCTTT. Translation gives CASSVATASWGNTEAFF.

This rearrangement joins TRBV2 to TRBJ2-5; D is possibly TRBD1 (5 bases). This CDR3 has 13 residues. CDR1 is SNHLY, CDR2 FYNNEI, per germline. The CDR3 bases are TGTGCTCTACCCGGGCCTTCAGGGGAGACCCAGTACTTC. It specifies CALPGPSGETQYF. The entire variable domain, with the rest obtained from reference TRBV2 and TRBJ2-5, is as follows: EPEVTQTPSHQVTQMGQEVILRCVPISNHLYFYWYRQILGQKVEFLVSFYNNEISEKSEIFDDQFSVERPDGSNFTLKIRSTKLEDSAMYFCALPGPSGETQYFGPGTRLLVL.

This chain joins TRBV12-3 or TRBV12-4 and TRBJ2-1; D gene uncertain. The V end lost 6 bases, the J end lost 3 bases, and 3 bases lay between the germline ends. The CDR3 is 11 amino acids. The CDR3 sequence is CASSIYNEQFF. CDR3 DNA: TGTGCCAGCAGCATCTACAATGAGCAGTTCTTC.

The V gene is TRBV5-8, the J gene TRBJ2-7, with 8 bases fitting TRBD2. Trimming removed 6 bases from V and 0 bases from J; junction bases left unmatched: 5. CDR3 length equals 14 residues. CDR1 SGHTS and CDR2 YDEGEE come from the germline V gene. CDR3 DNA sequence: TGTGCCAGCACCGTGACTAGCGTCTCCTACGAGCAGTACTTC. Translating gives CASTVTSVSYEQYF.

The DNA of the CDR3 is TGTGCCTGGAGTGGGGTACTAGCGGGAGGTAGGGCCTACAATGAGCAGTTCTTC. This sequence encodes CAWSGVLAGGRAYNEQFF. The V and J genes are TRBV30 and TRBJ2-1; 12 nucleotides line up with TRBD2. The V gene end was trimmed by 1 base and the J gene end by 2 bases; junction bases not matched to a gene: 9. There are 18 residues in the CDR3. CDR1 GTSNPN and CDR2 SVGIG come from the germline V gene (reference sequence).

There are a few counts of this clone. This chain connects TRBV6-5 to TRBJ1-2, with 11 bases aligning to TRBD1. Germline CDR1 MNHEY, CDR2 SVGAGI. The CDR3 sequence is 15 residues long. The ends lost 10 bases at V and 8 bases at J; junction bases unmatched: 15. CDR3 bases: TGTGCCACCCCCAGGGATGGACAGGGGGCTTGGGGCTACACCTTC. This sequence encodes CATPRDGQGAWGYTF.

The chain has TRBV7-9 and TRBJ1-1, with 9 positions matching TRBD1. The germline V gene has CDR1 SEHNR and CDR2 FQNEAQ (reference sequence). V shed 5 bases, J shed 5 bases, and the junction held 12 bases outside the gene matches. CDR3 length equals 16 residues. The CDR3: CASSLGTGSSITEAFF. The CDR3 DNA follows: TGTGCCAGCAGCCTAGGGACAGGGAGTTCGATTACTGAAGCTTTCTTT.

J is TRBJ1-6 and V is TRBV9; no clear D. Germline V gives CDR1 SGDLS, CDR2 YYNGEE. The CDR3 covers 15 residues. V shed 6 bases and J shed 6 bases, with 16 bases lying between them. The chain's CDR3 is CASTEGSAANSPLHF. The CDR3 DNA follows: TGTGCCAGCACCGAGGGCTCAGCGGCTAATTCACCCCTCCACTTT.

This rearrangement joins TRBV3-1 (or the pseudogene TRBV3-2) to TRBJ2-6; 9 nucleotides align to TRBD1. CDR3 size: 20 residues. J gave up 2 bases and V 3 bases, and 14 bases lay outside the gene matches. CDR1 LGHDT and CDR2 YNNKEL come from the germline V gene (reference sequence). DNA for the CDR3: TGTGCCAGCAGCCATTTATTAGCACAGGGGGCTTTTCCTGGGGCCAACGTCCTGACTTTC. Translation gives CASSHLLAQGAFPGANVLTF.

This clone was seen just once. The chain has TRBV4-1 and TRBJ1-6; no firm D call. The CDR3 is 15 residues long. Germline V gene lookup returns CDR1 MGHRA and CDR2 YSYEKL. V lost 0 bases and J 0 bases, leaving 3 bases between the germline ends. The CDR3 protein is CASSQDSSYNSPLHF. The CDR3 nucleotides are TGCGCCAGCAGCCAAGACAGCTCCTATAATTCACCCCTCCACTTT.

The rearrangement uses TRBV5-4 and TRBJ2-3, with 11 bases aligning to TRBD2. From germline, CDR1 is SGHNT and CDR2 YYREEE (reference sequence). This CDR3 is built from 17 residues. The V and J ends lost 4 bases and 5 bases, in that order; junction bases with no gene match: 12. The CDR3 coding sequence is TGTGCCAGCAGCCCAAGACTAGCGGGGCACGAGGGAGATACGCAGTATTTT. Translation: CASSPRLAGHEGDTQYF.

The V and J genes are TRBV19 and TRBJ2-2; 8 bases align to TRBD2. The V gene end was trimmed by 5 bases and the J gene end by 0 bases; junction bases not matched to a gene: 5. CDR1 and CDR2 (germline): LNHDA, SQIVND (reference sequence). The CDR3 sequence is 16 residues long. CDR3 nucleotide sequence: TGTGCCAGTAGTTCCCGGGAGGGGACGAACACCGGGGAGCTGTTTTTT. It encodes CASSSREGTNTGELFF. The full variable domain, in which reference TRBV19 and TRBJ2-2 provide the parts outside the CDR3, is DGGITQSPKYLFRKEGQNVTLSCEQNLNHDAMYWYRQDPGQGLRLIYYSQIVNDFQKGDIAEGYSVSREKKESFPLTVTSAQKNPTAFYLCASSSREGTNTGELFFGEGSRLTVL.

The gene calls are TRBV5-1 and TRBJ2-3; maybe TRBD2 (6 bases). The CDR3 length is 15 residues. CDR1 SGHRS and CDR2 YFSETQ come from the germline V gene. V was shortened by 2 bases and J by 2 bases, with 12 bases between the two germline ends. The CDR3: CASSLLADITDTQYF. The DNA of the CDR3 is TGCGCCAGCAGCTTACTAGCTGACATCACAGATACGCAGTATTTT. The full variable domain, in which reference TRBV5-1 and TRBJ2-3 provide the parts outside the CDR3, is KAGVTQTPRYLIKTRGQQVTLSCSPISGHRSVSWYQQTPGQGLQFLFEYFSETQRNKGNFPGRFSGRQFSNSRSEMNVSTLELGDSALYLCASSLLADITDTQYFGPGTRLTVL.

On this clone itself: An end of the junction differs from the germline gene, which may be a read error. The rearrangement joins TRBV7-2 to TRBJ1-1; tentatively, D is TRBD1 (6 bases). The CDR3 is made up of 14 amino acids. Germline CDR1 reads SGHTA; CDR2 reads FQGNSA. The CDR3 protein is CASSLDRVNSEAFF. The DNA of the CDR3 is TGTGCCAGCAGCTTAGACAGGGTAAACAGTGAAGCTTTCTTT.

The rearrangement joins TRBV5-1 to TRBJ1-6, with a possible D match to TRBD1 (5 bases). Per the germline V gene, CDR1 is SGHRS and CDR2 is YFSETQ. CDR3 length: 18 amino acids. Trimming took off 0 bases at V and 1 base at J, with 14 bases between the two ends. CDR3 residues: CASSLEGPRSSYNSPLHF. The CDR3 DNA sequence: TGCGCCAGCAGCTTGGAGGGGCCGAGAAGTTCCTATAATTCACCCCTCCACTTT.

This sequence joins TRBV24-1 and TRBJ2-3; TRBD1 is a possible D gene (6 bases). The CDR3 runs to 14 residues. Per germline, CDR1 KGHDR and CDR2 SFDVKD. Deletions cut 4 bases from V and 3 bases from J, with 10 bases between. The CDR3 loop is CATSETQGTDTQYF. The CDR3 DNA sequence: TGTGCCACCAGTGAGACGCAGGGGACAGATACGCAGTATTTT.

This clone has only a few counts. The chain recombines TRBV5-1 with TRBJ1-1, with 11 bases identical to TRBD1. V gave up 4 bases and J gave up 5 bases; unmatched junction bases: 7. This CDR3 has 15 residues. CDR1 is SGHRS, CDR2 YFSETQ, per germline. Here the CDR3 reads CASSDRTGGGTEAFF. The CDR3 coding sequence is TGCGCCAGCAGCGACCGGACAGGGGGCGGGACTGAAGCTTTCTTT. The full variable domain, with the rest looked up from reference TRBV5-1 and TRBJ1-1, is KAGVTQTPRYLIKTRGQQVTLSCSPISGHRSVSWYQQTPGQGLQFLFEYFSETQRNKGNFPGRFSGRQFSNSRSEMNVSTLELGDSALYLCASSDRTGGGTEAFFGQGTRLTVV.

This chain uses TRBV5-6 with TRBJ2-5; D ambiguous. The CDR3 totals 13 residues. V lost 4 bases to trimming and J lost 4 bases, with 11 bases between them. The germline V gene has CDR1 SGHDT and CDR2 YYEEEE. CDR3 sequence: CASSAHFLETQYF. In nucleotides, the CDR3 is TGTGCCAGCAGCGCGCACTTTTTAGAGACCCAGTACTTC.

The chain is built from TRBV5-1 and TRBJ1-3; TRBD1 aligns across 7 bases. This CDR3 is built from 19 residues. Per the germline V gene, CDR1 is SGHRS and CDR2 is YFSETQ. V trimming: 1 base; J trimming: 0 bases; junction bases outside the gene matches: 13. In DNA, the CDR3 is TGCGCCAGCAGCTTGAGGGGACAGCAAACTCCAGGCTCTGGAAACACCATATATTTT. This encodes CASSLRGQQTPGSGNTIYF.

This clone was seen a handful of times. V usage is TRBV2 and J usage is TRBJ1-6; D gene ambiguous. The length of the CDR3 is 14 residues. Germline CDR1 is SNHLY and CDR2 is FYNNEI. Trimming removed 6 bases from V and 5 bases from J, with 11 bases in between. As DNA, the CDR3 is TGTGCCAGCAGAGCGGATTCAAATAATTCACCCCTCCACTTT. Residues: CASRADSNNSPLHF.

V usage is TRBV9 and J usage is TRBJ2-3; 7 bases align to TRBD1. V trimming: 0 bases; J trimming: 4 bases; junction bases outside the gene matches: 8. The CDR3 spans 16 residues. Germline V CDR1 and CDR2: SGDLS, YYNGEE. The CDR3 is CASSVGHRGSSDTQYF. For the CDR3, the DNA is TGTGCCAGCAGCGTAGGGCACAGGGGTTCGTCAGATACGCAGTATTTT.

The chain carries TRBV11-1 and TRBJ2-7; 8 bases fit TRBD1. This CDR3 is 15 amino acids long. J lost 2 bases, V lost 1 base, and 4 bases had no gene match. Per germline, CDR1 SGHAT and CDR2 FQDESV (reference sequence). CDR3 loop: CASSLVGQAAYEQYF. CDR3 in DNA: TGTGCCAGCAGCTTAGTGGGACAGGCCGCCTACGAGCAGTACTTC. Looking up the rest from reference TRBV11-1 and TRBJ2-7 gives the full variable domain: EAEVAQSPRYKITEKSQAVAFWCDPISGHATLYWYRQILGQGPELLVQFQDESVVDDSQLPKDRFSAERLKGVDSTLKIQPAELGDSAMYLCASSLVGQAAYEQYFGPGTRLTVT.

The gene calls are TRBV4-1 and TRBJ2-4; tentative D call: TRBD1 (5 bases). Germline V lookup: CDR1 MGHRA, CDR2 YSYEKL. This CDR3 comprises 14 residues. The V and J ends lost 1 base and 3 bases respectively, with 7 bases between them. CDR3 in DNA: TGCGCCAGCAGCCAAGTAGGGGTCAAAAACATTCAGTACTTC. Its protein product is CASSQVGVKNIQYF.

This chain joins TRBV5-1 and TRBJ2-4; unclear D gene. This CDR3 spans 13 amino acids. Trimming took off 4 bases at V and 9 bases at J, with 14 bases between the two ends. Germline CDR1 reads SGHRS; CDR2 reads YFSETQ. The CDR3 DNA reads as TGCGCCAGCAGCCTCCCTTCCTCGGGCATTCAGTACTTC. Translated: CASSLPSSGIQYF.

The chain combines TRBV6-1 with TRBJ2-4, with D unresolved. CDR1 and CDR2 (germline): MNHNS, SASEGT. This CDR3 has 15 amino acids. V lost 2 bases and J 8 bases, leaving 16 bases between the germline ends. CDR3 protein: CASSELVSSADIQYF. The CDR3 DNA reads as TGTGCCAGCAGTGAATTGGTGAGCTCCGCGGACATTCAGTACTTC.